This T cell receptor (beta chain) was recorded in a study of T cells after yellow fever vaccination. Study information: Where fractions had low cell numbers, libraries were prepared from them with the SMART-Seq v4 Ultra Low Input RNA kit. Study observations and caveats: The secondary T-cell response peaked on day 5, not day 15, but was weaker. Most primary-vaccination clones reappeared after the booster (about 96% CD4, approximately 88% CD8).

TCRdb re-called the 5' RACE reads with MiXCR, one entry per CDR3 protein. Of approximately 510,000 distinct CDR3 sequences detected, 20% to 25% appear once; the ten largest clones hold around 16%. Germline V gene sequence: CDR1 DFQATT, CDR2 SNEGSKA (reference sequence). The CDR3 consists of 15 residues. J lost 6 bases, V lost 2 bases, and 8 bases had no gene match. This clonotype was seen once. Its antigen is as yet unknown. The sequence came from a young man who received the YFV17D yellow fever vaccine. The input for sequencing was PBMCs, taken less than 25 days after the first yellow fever vaccination. J is TRBJ2-1 and V is TRBV20-1, with 9 bases aligning to TRBD2. CDR3 nucleotide sequence: TGCAGTGCTAGAATAGGGCGGGGGGGATTCAATGAGCAGTTCTTC. It translates to CSARIGRGGFNEQFF.